The 16 T cell receptor beta chains below were found in one sample sequenced in a study of control samples from healthy donors and cancer patients. Sequencing was performed with immunoSEQ multiplex PCR; in TCRdb, only in-frame clones are kept and a portion is missing. The data contain approximately 79,000 clones, about 89% of them singletons. Sequenced sample: blood. The receptors here all came from a man aged 50-60 years in good health.

The chain is built from TRBV6-1 and TRBJ2-1; perhaps TRBD2 as D (6 bases). The germline V gene encodes CDR1 MNHNS and CDR2 SASEGT. Trimming shortened V by 1 base and J by 1 base, and 14 bases separated the two germline ends. The CDR3 contains 17 residues. The CDR3 reads CASSEGVGRRSYNEQFF. The DNA of the CDR3 is TGTGCCAGCAGTGAAGGGGTAGGGAGGAGGTCCTACAATGAGCAGTTCTTC.

J is TRBJ1-1 and V is TRBV5-1; D uncertain. This CDR3 has 15 amino acids. The V end lost 0 bases, the J end lost 4 bases, and 13 bases lay between the germline ends. Per germline, CDR1 SGHRS and CDR2 YFSETQ. CDR3 DNA: TGCGCCAGCAGCTTGGCTGTTACGCGCGGCACTGAAGCTTTCTTT. The encoded protein is CASSLAVTRGTEAFF.

This chain uses TRBV6-6 with TRBJ1-2; 9 bases are a match to TRBD1. The CDR3 extends over 14 amino acids. Looked up from germline, CDR1 is MNHNY and CDR2 is SVGAGI (reference sequence). V trimming: 4 bases; J trimming: 6 bases; junction bases outside the gene matches: 6. CDR3 in amino acids: CASSLRGQGHGYTF. The CDR3 DNA sequence: TGTGCCAGCAGTTTGAGGGGACAGGGCCATGGCTACACCTTC.

This rearrangement joins TRBV30 to TRBJ2-3, with D possibly being TRBD2 (6 bases). Trimming cost V 4 bases and J 3 bases, with 11 bases left between them. The length of the CDR3 is 13 residues. Germline V gives CDR1 GTSNPN, CDR2 SVGIG (reference sequence). CDR3 sequence reads: CAWTGGFTDTQYF. DNA of the CDR3: TGTGCCTGGACCGGGGGTTTTACAGATACGCAGTATTTT.

CDR3 coding DNA: TGTGCCAGCAGCGTACAGGGACTAGGTTCCTACAATGAGCAGTTCTTC. Its translation: CASSVQGLGSYNEQFF. The rearrangement links TRBV9 to TRBJ2-1; TRBD2 agrees at 8 bases. Germline V lookup: CDR1 SGDLS, CDR2 YYNGEE. CDR3 size: 16 residues. V was clipped by 1 base and J by 1 base; unmatched bases: 4.

This sequence joins TRBV21-1 and TRBJ1-6. TRBV21-1 is a pseudogene locus. This CDR3 has 17 amino acids. The CDR3 here is CASSNLVLSSYNSPLHF. The DNA for the CDR3 is TGTGCCAGCAGCAATCTCGTCCTTAGCTCCTATAATTCACCCCTCCACTTT.

This CDR3 is CSVSGTGYHEQYF. The CDR3, as DNA: TGCAGCGTCTCCGGGACAGGGTACCACGAGCAGTACTTC. The rearrangement uses TRBV29-1 and TRBJ2-7; 9 bases match TRBD1. This CDR3 has 13 amino acids. V trimming: 6 bases; J trimming: 5 bases; junction bases outside the gene matches: 8. The germline CDR1 and CDR2 sequences are SQVTM and ANQGSEA.

V usage is TRBV27 and J usage is TRBJ2-7, with 9 bases identical to TRBD1. The V and J ends lost 0 bases and 2 bases, in that order; junction bases with no gene match: 8. There are 17 residues in the CDR3. Germline V gene lookup returns CDR1 MNHEY and CDR2 SMNVEV (reference sequence). CDR3: CASSLSTTGTGTYEQYF. For the CDR3, the DNA is TGTGCCAGCAGTTTATCGACAACCGGGACAGGGACCTACGAGCAGTACTTC.

The V call is TRBV7-2, the J call TRBJ1-5; D perhaps matches TRBD1 (6 bases). The CDR3 contains 17 residues. Trimming took off 7 bases at V and 6 bases at J, with 25 bases between the two ends. The V gene's germline CDR1 is SGHTA and CDR2 FQGNSA. CDR3: CASNRQGGGGRIQPQHF. The CDR3 DNA is TGTGCCAGCAACCGTCAGGGCGGGGGCGGCAGGATTCAGCCCCAGCATTTT.

The chain combines TRBV21-1 with TRBJ2-5; the D segment call TRBD1 is taken from the table without a DNA check. TRBV21-1 is tagged as a pseudogene. This CDR3 contains 15 residues. CDR3 sequence reads: CASSFTGTAQETQYF. CDR3 coding DNA: TGTGCCAGCAGCTTCACGGGGACAGCTCAAGAGACCCAGTACTTC.

The chain links TRBV9 to TRBJ2-1; TRBD2 agrees at 7 bases. This CDR3 contains 15 residues. The germline CDR1 and CDR2 sequences are SGDLS and YYNGEE. The trim removed 0 bases at V and 8 bases at J, leaving 8 bases unmatched. CDR3 bases: TGTGCCAGCAGCGTAGCTGGTAGGACTAGGGATGAGCAGTTCTTC. Protein sequence: CASSVAGRTRDEQFF.

The chain carries TRBV25-1 and TRBJ2-1; D is possibly TRBD2 (5 bases). This CDR3 is 16 amino acids long. Trimming cost V 1 base and J 5 bases, with 15 bases left between them. Germline-derived CDR1 and CDR2 are MGHDK and SYGVNS. The CDR3 DNA is TGTGCCAGCAGTGAATCGAGGGTATGGAATAACAATGAGCAGTTCTTC. Its translation: CASSESRVWNNNEQFF.

The chain combines TRBV19 with TRBJ1-1; D is ambiguous. V lost 5 bases, J lost 5 bases, and 24 bases lay in between. This CDR3 has 17 amino acids. The germline V gene encodes CDR1 LNHDA and CDR2 SQIVND (reference sequence). CDR3 coding DNA: TGTGCCAGTAGTCGCACGCTCTCAAGCACGGGGTGGACTGAAGCTTTCTTT. Protein product: CASSRTLSSTGWTEAFF.

The J gene is TRBJ1-1, the V gene TRBV7-9; the D gene is possibly TRBD1 (5 bases). The germline CDR1 and CDR2 sequences are SEHNR and FQNEAQ (reference sequence). The CDR3 loop spans 15 amino acids. V was shortened by 4 bases and J by 5 bases, with 17 bases between the two germline ends. The CDR3 here is CASSSSGGRWTEAFF. CDR3 bases: TGTGCCAGCAGCTCCTCTGGGGGGAGATGGACTGAAGCTTTCTTT.

The chain recombines TRBV7-9 with TRBJ2-7, with D perhaps TRBD1 or TRBD2 (5 bases each). The CDR3 totals 14 residues. Germline CDR1 SEHNR, CDR2 FQNEAQ (reference sequence). V was cut by 1 base and J by 3 bases, with 10 bases left in between. CDR3 DNA: TGTGCCAGCAGCTTAGTGGGACGGAGCTACGAGCAGTACTTC. It translates to CASSLVGRSYEQYF. The full variable domain, in which reference TRBV7-9 and TRBJ2-7 provide the parts outside the CDR3, is DTGVSQNPRHKITKRGQNVTFRCDPISEHNRLYWYRQTLGQGPEFLTYFQNEAQLEKSRLLSDRFSAERPKGSFSTLEIQRTEQGDSAMYLCASSLVGRSYEQYFGPGTRLTVT.

The chain employs TRBV24-1 and TRBJ1-1; D uncertain. V was cut by 4 bases and J by 2 bases, with 4 bases left in between. CDR1 is KGHDR, CDR2 SFDVKD, per germline. This CDR3 is built from 12 residues. The CDR3 reads CATSEGNTEAFF. CDR3 DNA: TGTGCCACCAGTGAGGGAAACACTGAAGCTTTCTTT.